This T cell receptor beta chain was recovered during a study of T cells after yellow fever vaccination. Broader study findings: Boosting was followed by the reappearance of most primary-vaccination clones (just under 98% CD4, under 90% CD8).

V dropped 5 bases and J dropped 2; count of bases not matched to a gene: 8. CDR3 length: 15 amino acids. CDR1 and CDR2 from the germline V gene are SQVTM and ANQGSEA. This clonotype came up many times. Its specificity is unknown. A 5'RACE template-switching step, the method used to make TCR cDNA, added a universal primer site and UMIs. TCRdb itself ran the 5' RACE reads through MiXCR, one entry per CDR3 protein. The profile covers about 340,000 distinct CDR3 sequences, with 7.5% to 9% appearing a single time and over 15% taken by the ten largest. The TCR was taken from a man younger than 30 who received the YFV17D yellow fever vaccine. The genes are TRBV29-1 and TRBJ2-3, with 9 bases fitting TRBD2. This sample comprised PBMCs, obtained on the day of the first yellow fever vaccination. The CDR3 coding sequence is TGCAGCGTTTCAAAAGCGGGGGGTTACACAGATACGCAGTATTTT. This codes for CSVSKAGGYTDTQYF.